The entry below gives a single T cell receptor (beta chain) sequence along with its context. The source of the sample is a study of PD-1 blockade in classical Hodgkin lymphoma. V was clipped by 1 base and J by 2 bases, with 7 bases between them. The CDR3 runs 13 residues. Germline loops: CDR1 SGHTS, CDR2 YDEGEE. Sequenced by immunoSEQ multiplex PCR; TCRdb stores in-frame clones only, minus some. Altogether fewer than 25,000 clones are present, 86% being singletons, with the ten largest covering over 10%. After autologous stem cell transplantation all patients relapsed, and prior brentuximab vedotin exposure differed between cohorts.

V and J are TRBV5-8 and TRBJ2-7; D gene ambiguous. This TCR came from a human donor with classical Hodgkin lymphoma. The starting material was peripheral blood mononuclear cells (PBMCs), obtained before the second cycle of nivolumab. In DNA, the CDR3 is TGTGCCAGCAGCTTGCACAAGGCCTACGAGCAGTACTTC. It yields the protein CASSLHKAYEQYF.